This T cell receptor (beta chain) was recovered during a study of CD8+CD57+ T cells in acquired aplastic anemia. Study background: On average, healthy donors gave 8.5 million to 14 million reads for CD4+ cells. Overall study findings and caveats: Patients and controls shared about 27 CD8+ CDR3 sequences.

Profiles of TCR beta VDJ and CDR3 were generated from a genomic DNA template. TCRdb redid the calling of the reads with MiXCR, one entry per CDR3 protein. Of some 180,000 distinct CDR3 sequences in the sample, 40% to 50% were seen once. A note on this clonotype: The antigen remains undetermined.

The source material was sorted CD4+, CD8+, or CD8+CD57+ T cells (not recorded which) from PBMCs. The TCR sequence derives from a human donor in good health.

The CDR3 coding sequence is TGCAGCGTTGTGCAGGGGGCGGATCAGCCCCAGCATTTT. Protein: CSVVQGADQPQHF. The chain has TRBV29-1 and TRBJ1-5; 8 nucleotides line up with TRBD1. The CDR3 runs to 13 residues. The germline V gene has CDR1 SQVTM and CDR2 ANQGSEA. V lost 4 bases and J lost 5; bases outside the gene matches: 4.